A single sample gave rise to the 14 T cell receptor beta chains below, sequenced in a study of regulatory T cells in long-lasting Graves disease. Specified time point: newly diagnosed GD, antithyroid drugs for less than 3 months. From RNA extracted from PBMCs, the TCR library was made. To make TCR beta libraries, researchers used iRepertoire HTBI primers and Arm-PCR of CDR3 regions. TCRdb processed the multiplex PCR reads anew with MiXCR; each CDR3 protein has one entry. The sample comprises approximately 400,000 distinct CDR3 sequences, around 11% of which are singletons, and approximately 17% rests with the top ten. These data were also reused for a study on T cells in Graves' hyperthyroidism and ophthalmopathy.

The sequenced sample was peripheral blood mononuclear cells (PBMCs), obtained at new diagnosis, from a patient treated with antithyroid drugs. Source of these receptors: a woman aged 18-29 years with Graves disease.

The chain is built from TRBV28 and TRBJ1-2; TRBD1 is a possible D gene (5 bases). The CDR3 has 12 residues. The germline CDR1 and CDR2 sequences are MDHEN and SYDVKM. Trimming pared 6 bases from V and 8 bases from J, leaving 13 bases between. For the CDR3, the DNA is TGTGCCAGCAGATCCTCAGGGCAGGGCTACACCTTC. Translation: CASRSSGQGYTF.

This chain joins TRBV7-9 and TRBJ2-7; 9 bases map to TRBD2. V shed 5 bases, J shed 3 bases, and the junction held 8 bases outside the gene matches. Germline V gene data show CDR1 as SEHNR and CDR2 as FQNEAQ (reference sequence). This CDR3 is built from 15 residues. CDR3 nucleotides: TGTGCCAGCAGCACAGGACCAGCGGGGGGCTACGAGCAGTACTTC. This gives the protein CASSTGPAGGYEQYF. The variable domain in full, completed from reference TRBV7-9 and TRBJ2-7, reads DTGVSQNPRHKITKRGQNVTFRCDPISEHNRLYWYRQTLGQGPEFLTYFQNEAQLEKSRLLSDRFSAERPKGSFSTLEIQRTEQGDSAMYLCASSTGPAGGYEQYFGPGTRLTVT.

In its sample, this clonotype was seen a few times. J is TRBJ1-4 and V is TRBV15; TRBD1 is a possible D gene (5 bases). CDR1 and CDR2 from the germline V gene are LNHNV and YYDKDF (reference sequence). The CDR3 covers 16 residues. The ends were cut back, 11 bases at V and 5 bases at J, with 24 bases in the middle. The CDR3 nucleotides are TGTGCCCTCTCGGACAAATTTGAGGACCTAAATGAAAAACTGTTTTTT. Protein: CALSDKFEDLNEKLFF.

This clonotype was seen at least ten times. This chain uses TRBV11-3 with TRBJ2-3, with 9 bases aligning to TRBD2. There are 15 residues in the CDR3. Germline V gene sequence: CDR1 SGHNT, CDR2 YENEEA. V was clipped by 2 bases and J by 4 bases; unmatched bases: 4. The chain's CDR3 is CASSLLGTSSDTQYF. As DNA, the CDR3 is TGTGCCAGCAGCTTATTGGGGACTAGCTCAGATACGCAGTATTTT.

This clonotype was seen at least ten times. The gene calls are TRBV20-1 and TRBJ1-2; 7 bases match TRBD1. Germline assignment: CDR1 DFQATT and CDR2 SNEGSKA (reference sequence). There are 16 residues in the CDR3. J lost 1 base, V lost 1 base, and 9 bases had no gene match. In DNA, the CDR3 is TGCAGTGCTAGAGGTGGGACAGACAAGATTAACTATGGCTACACCTTC. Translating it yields CSARGGTDKINYGYTF.

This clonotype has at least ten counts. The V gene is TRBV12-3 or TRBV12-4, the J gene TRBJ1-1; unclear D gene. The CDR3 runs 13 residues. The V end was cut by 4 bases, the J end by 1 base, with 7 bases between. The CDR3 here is CASSSHWNTEAFF. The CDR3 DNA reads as TGTGCCAGCAGTTCCCATTGGAACACTGAAGCTTTCTTT.

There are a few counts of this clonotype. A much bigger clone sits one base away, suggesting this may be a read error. The CDR3 reads CASSSELSGAFF. The CDR3 DNA reads TGTGCCAGCAGTAGTGAACTATCTGGAGCTTTCTTT. The chain links TRBV2 to TRBJ1-1; D gene uncertain. V was shortened by 5 bases and J by 10 bases, with 14 bases between the two germline ends. The CDR3 runs 12 residues. Germline values: CDR1 SNHLY, CDR2 FYNNEI.

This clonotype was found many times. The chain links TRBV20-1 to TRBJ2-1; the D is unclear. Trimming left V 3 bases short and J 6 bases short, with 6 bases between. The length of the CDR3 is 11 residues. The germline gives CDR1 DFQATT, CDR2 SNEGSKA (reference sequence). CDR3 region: CSASATNEQFF. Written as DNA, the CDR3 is TGCAGTGCTAGTGCGACCAATGAGCAGTTCTTC.

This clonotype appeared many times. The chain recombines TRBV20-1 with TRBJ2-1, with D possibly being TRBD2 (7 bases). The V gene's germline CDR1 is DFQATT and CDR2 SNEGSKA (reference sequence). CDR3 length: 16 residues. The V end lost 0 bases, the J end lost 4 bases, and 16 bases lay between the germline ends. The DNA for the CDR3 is TGCAGTGCTAGAGAGGCTACCGGGGGGCTATACAATGAGCAGTTCTTC. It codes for CSAREATGGLYNEQFF.

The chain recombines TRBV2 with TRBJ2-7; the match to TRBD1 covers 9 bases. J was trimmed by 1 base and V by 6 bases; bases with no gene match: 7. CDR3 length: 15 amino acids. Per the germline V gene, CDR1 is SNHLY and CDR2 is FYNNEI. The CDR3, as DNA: TGTGCCAGCAGCGCCTTGGACAGGGGTTCCTACGAGCAGTACTTC. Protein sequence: CASSALDRGSYEQYF.

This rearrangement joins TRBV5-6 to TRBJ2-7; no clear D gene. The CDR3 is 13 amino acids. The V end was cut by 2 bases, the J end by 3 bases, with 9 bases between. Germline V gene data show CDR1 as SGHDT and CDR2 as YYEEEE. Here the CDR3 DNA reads TGTGCCAGCAGCTTTGAAAGTAACTACGAGCAGTACGTC. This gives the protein CASSFESNYEQYV.

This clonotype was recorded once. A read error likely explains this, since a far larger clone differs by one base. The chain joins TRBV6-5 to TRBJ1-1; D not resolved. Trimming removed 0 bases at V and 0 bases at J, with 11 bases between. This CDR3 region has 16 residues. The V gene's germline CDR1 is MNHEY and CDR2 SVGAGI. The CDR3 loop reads CASSYSPREVNTEAFF. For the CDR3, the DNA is TGTGCCAGCAGTTACTCGCCGAGGGAGGTGAACACTGAAGCTTTCTTT.

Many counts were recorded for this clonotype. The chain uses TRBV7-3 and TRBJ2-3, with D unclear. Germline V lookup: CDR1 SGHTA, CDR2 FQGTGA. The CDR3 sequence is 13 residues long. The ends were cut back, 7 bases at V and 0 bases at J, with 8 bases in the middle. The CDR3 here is CASTLVSTDTQYF. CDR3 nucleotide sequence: TGTGCCAGCACCCTTGTTAGCACAGATACGCAGTATTTT.

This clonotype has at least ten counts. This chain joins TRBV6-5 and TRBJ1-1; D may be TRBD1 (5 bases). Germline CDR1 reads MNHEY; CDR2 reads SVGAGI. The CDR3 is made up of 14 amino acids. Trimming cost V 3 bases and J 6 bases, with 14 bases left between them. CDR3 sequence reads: CASSYQEGASEAFF. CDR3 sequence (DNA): TGTGCCAGCAGTTATCAAGAAGGGGCATCTGAAGCTTTCTTT.